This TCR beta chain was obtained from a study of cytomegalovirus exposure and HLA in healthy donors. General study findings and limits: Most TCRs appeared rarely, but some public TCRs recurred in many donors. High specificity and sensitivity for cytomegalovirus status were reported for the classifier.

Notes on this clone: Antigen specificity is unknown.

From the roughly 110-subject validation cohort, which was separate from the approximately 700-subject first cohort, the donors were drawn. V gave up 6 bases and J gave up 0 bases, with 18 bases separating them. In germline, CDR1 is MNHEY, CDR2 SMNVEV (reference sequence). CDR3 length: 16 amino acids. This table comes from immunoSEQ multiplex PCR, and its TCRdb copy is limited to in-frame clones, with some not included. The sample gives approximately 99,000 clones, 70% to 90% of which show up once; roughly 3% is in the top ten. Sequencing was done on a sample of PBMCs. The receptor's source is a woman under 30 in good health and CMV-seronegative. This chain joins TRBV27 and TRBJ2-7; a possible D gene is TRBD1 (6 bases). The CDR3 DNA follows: TGTGCCAGCAGAAAAGAAAATACAGGGATCTCCTACGAGCAGTACTTC. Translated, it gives CASRKENTGISYEQYF.